Shown below are 6 T cell receptor beta chains from a single sample sequenced in a study of cytomegalovirus exposure and HLA in healthy donors. The study ran its PCR with 60 Vbeta and 13 Jbeta primers. TCRdb keeps only in-frame clones here, not all; method: immunoSEQ multiplex PCR. The sample includes some 110,000 clones, less than 85% of them seen just once. Specimen: PBMCs. Receptors were obtained from a middle-aged man in good health and CMV-seropositive.

This clone was counted only a few times. V gene TRBV6-1 combines with J gene TRBJ1-2, with a weak D call TRBD1 (6 bases). The germline CDR1 and CDR2 sequences are MNHNS and SASEGT. Trimming cost V 4 bases and J 4 bases, with 10 bases left between them. The CDR3 is made up of 13 amino acids. CDR3 loop: CASSGSTGYGYTF. Written as DNA, the CDR3 is TGTGCCAGCAGTGGGTCGACAGGCTATGGCTACACCTTC.

The chain is built from TRBV27 and TRBJ1-1; D possibly corresponds to TRBD1 (5 bases). The CDR3 is made up of 15 amino acids. The germline gives CDR1 MNHEY, CDR2 SMNVEV (reference sequence). Trimming removed 1 base from V and 0 bases from J, with 9 bases in between. The CDR3 sequence is CASSLYAGLNTEAFF. DNA for the CDR3: TGTGCCAGCAGTTTATACGCAGGGTTGAACACTGAAGCTTTCTTT.

This chain joins TRBV10-2 and TRBJ1-6, with 8 bases identical to TRBD1. Germline assignment: CDR1 WSHSY and CDR2 SAAADI. V shed 6 bases and J 4 bases; nucleotides not matched to a gene: 5. This CDR3 is built from 15 residues. The CDR3 DNA reads TGCGCCAGCAGCCGTGGACAGGGATATAATTCACCCCTCCACTTT. Protein product: CASSRGQGYNSPLHF.

The chain recombines TRBV6-6 with TRBJ2-7; 7 bases are shared with TRBD2. Looked up from germline, CDR1 is MNHNY and CDR2 is SVGAGI (reference sequence). This CDR3 is built from 13 residues. J gave up 3 bases and V 7 bases, and 6 bases lay outside the gene matches. CDR3 in DNA: TGTGCCAGCACGGGAGGAAGGTACTACGAGCAGTACTTC. Its protein product is CASTGGRYYEQYF.

The V and J genes are TRBV9 and TRBJ2-3; TRBD1 agrees at 9 bases. The germline V gene has CDR1 SGDLS and CDR2 YYNGEE. The CDR3 runs 15 residues. Unmatched junction bases numbered 6, after V lost 5 bases and J lost 2 bases. The CDR3 nucleotides read TGTGCCAGCAGGAGGGGACAGGGCCACACAGATACGCAGTATTTT. Translated: CASRRGQGHTDTQYF.

The genes are TRBV7-9 and TRBJ2-5, with D perhaps TRBD2 (6 bases). Trimming left V 3 bases short and J 5 bases short, with 22 bases between. The germline CDR1 and CDR2 sequences are SEHNR and FQNEAQ (reference sequence). CDR3 length equals 17 residues. The CDR3 is CASSFTSYGSPKETQYF. CDR3 sequence (DNA): TGTGCCAGCAGCTTTACCTCTTACGGGAGCCCCAAGGAGACCCAGTACTTC.